The 14 T cell receptor beta chains reported below all come from one sample, sequenced in a study of identical twins. TCRdb itself ran the 5' RACE reads through MiXCR, one entry per CDR3 protein. The sample lists a few hundred thousand distinct CDR3 sequences, roughly 9.9% seen once, with roughly 3.2% in the top ten. This sample also appeared in a second study, on yellow fever vaccine responses in identical twins.

Sample: PBMCs. These receptors originate from a young woman in good health.

This chain uses TRBV7-2 with TRBJ2-5, with 11 bases that match TRBD2. The germline V gene encodes CDR1 SGHTA and CDR2 FQGNSA. Losses at the gene ends were 2 bases for V and 1 base for J; bases not matched to a gene: 3. The CDR3 runs to 16 residues. CDR3 region: CASSLLSGGAQETQYF. CDR3 DNA: TGTGCCAGCAGCTTACTTAGCGGGGGGGCCCAAGAGACCCAGTACTTC.

In its sample, this clonotype was seen a few times. The chain links TRBV29-1 to TRBJ2-5, with TRBD1 matching 10 bases. The V gene end was trimmed by 6 bases and the J gene end by 7 bases; junction bases not matched to a gene: 11. CDR1 and CDR2 (germline): SQVTM, ANQGSEA. The CDR3 is 14 amino acids. The CDR3 spells CSVENGQGEGTQYF. Written as DNA, the CDR3 is TGCAGCGTAGAAAACGGACAGGGGGAGGGGACCCAGTACTTC.

The chain couples TRBV20-1 to TRBJ2-7; no reliable D call. V lost 3 bases, J lost 0 bases, and 9 bases lay in between. Germline V gene data show CDR1 as DFQATT and CDR2 as SNEGSKA (reference sequence). The CDR3 totals 13 residues. The CDR3 DNA sequence: TGCAGTGCTAGTCCGACAATCTCCTACGAGCAGTACTTC. Translating it yields CSASPTISYEQYF.

The sample holds a few counts of this clonotype. The gene calls are TRBV20-1 and TRBJ2-7; no reliable D call. The CDR3 is made up of 14 amino acids. V gave up 6 bases and J gave up 0 bases, with 15 bases separating them. Germline assignment: CDR1 DFQATT and CDR2 SNEGSKA (reference sequence). The CDR3 is CSAPLMTHSYEQYF. CDR3 nucleotides: TGCAGTGCCCCCTTGATGACCCACTCCTACGAGCAGTACTTC.

V gene TRBV7-2 combines with J gene TRBJ2-3; 12 bases are shared with TRBD2. Losses at the gene ends were 5 bases for V and 7 bases for J; bases not matched to a gene: 13. The CDR3 totals 17 residues. Germline lookup yields CDR1 SGHTA and CDR2 FQGNSA. CDR3 residues: CASSPAGGLAGGNTQYF. CDR3 nucleotide sequence: TGTGCCAGCAGCCCGGCCGGTGGGCTAGCGGGAGGGAATACGCAGTATTTT.

This clonotype occurred many times. V is TRBV6-2 or TRBV6-3 and J is TRBJ2-7, with D hard to call. This CDR3 has 14 residues. Trimming took 3 bases from V and 2 from J, leaving 11 bases between them. Per germline, CDR1 MNHEY and CDR2 SVGEGT. In DNA, the CDR3 is TGTGCCAGCAGTTATTCGGCCCAGACCTACGAGCAGTACTTC. This encodes CASSYSAQTYEQYF.

J is TRBJ2-4 and V is TRBV7-9; 12 nucleotides line up with TRBD1. The V gene's germline CDR1 is SEHNR and CDR2 FQNEAQ (reference sequence). There are 15 residues in the CDR3. The trim removed 8 bases at V and 8 bases at J, leaving 10 bases unmatched. The CDR3 is CASRLGTGGADIQYF. The DNA of the CDR3 is TGTGCCAGCCGGTTAGGGACAGGGGGCGCGGACATTCAGTACTTC.

This clonotype showed up many times. The chain is built from TRBV4-3 and TRBJ2-3, with 11 bases lining up with TRBD2. Per germline, CDR1 LGHNA and CDR2 YSLEER. The CDR3 runs to 16 residues. Germline trimming cut 3 bases from V and 4 bases from J; bases unmatched to any gene: 6. CDR3 DNA sequence: TGCGCCAGCAGCCAGATCTTAGCGGGAGGGCCAGATACGCAGTATTTT. Amino acids: CASSQILAGGPDTQYF.

This clonotype was counted at least ten times. J is TRBJ2-1 and V is TRBV10-3; D unresolved. Germline V gives CDR1 ENHRY, CDR2 SYGVKD. CDR3 length: 12 amino acids. With 1 base removed from V and 5 bases from J, the gap between germline ends came to 3 bases. CDR3 amino acids: CAISEWNNEQFF. The CDR3 DNA sequence: TGTGCCATCAGTGAGTGGAACAATGAGCAGTTCTTC.

The chain links TRBV5-4 to TRBJ2-3; D perhaps matches TRBD2 (5 bases). The V gene lost 2 bases and the J gene lost 1 base, with 8 bases spanning the gap. CDR1 and CDR2 from the germline V gene are SGHNT and YYREEE (reference sequence). The CDR3 covers 14 residues. This chain's CDR3 is CASSFMRGTDTQYF. The CDR3 DNA reads TGTGCCAGCAGCTTTATGAGGGGCACAGATACGCAGTATTTT.

The V and J genes are TRBV4-3 and TRBJ2-7, with D tentatively TRBD2 (5 bases). This CDR3 spans 15 amino acids. V was shortened by 0 bases and J by 2 bases, with 11 bases between the two germline ends. CDR1 LGHNA and CDR2 YSLEER come from the germline V gene. CDR3: CASSQDREQTYEQYF. CDR3 DNA sequence: TGCGCCAGCAGCCAAGATCGGGAACAAACCTACGAGCAGTACTTC.

This clonotype was counted between two and nine times. The V gene is TRBV28, the J gene TRBJ2-7; 10 nucleotides match TRBD1. V shed 11 bases, J shed 5 bases, and the junction held 12 bases outside the gene matches. Germline values: CDR1 MDHEN, CDR2 SYDVKM. This CDR3 contains 14 residues. This chain's CDR3 is CASQSGQGIDEQYF. Here the CDR3 DNA reads TGTGCCTCCCAATCGGGACAGGGGATAGACGAGCAGTACTTC.

This clonotype was counted between two and nine times. This chain connects TRBV20-1 to TRBJ2-5; 8 bases are a match to TRBD1. This CDR3 is built from 11 residues. Looked up from germline, CDR1 is DFQATT and CDR2 is SNEGSKA (reference sequence). After removal of 7 bases from V and 2 bases from J, the junction contained 0 bases not matched to a gene. The CDR3 region is CSGQGQETQYF. CDR3 nucleotide sequence: TGCAGTGGACAGGGGCAAGAGACCCAGTACTTC.

This chain connects TRBV2 to TRBJ2-6; D might be TRBD1 (6 bases). Per the germline V gene, CDR1 is SNHLY and CDR2 is FYNNEI. This CDR3 comprises 14 residues. Between the trimmed V and J ends, which lost 8 bases and 1 base, there was a span of 9 bases. CDR3 loop: CASEQGSGANVLTF. The CDR3 coding sequence is TGTGCCAGCGAACAGGGTTCTGGGGCCAACGTCCTGACTTTC.